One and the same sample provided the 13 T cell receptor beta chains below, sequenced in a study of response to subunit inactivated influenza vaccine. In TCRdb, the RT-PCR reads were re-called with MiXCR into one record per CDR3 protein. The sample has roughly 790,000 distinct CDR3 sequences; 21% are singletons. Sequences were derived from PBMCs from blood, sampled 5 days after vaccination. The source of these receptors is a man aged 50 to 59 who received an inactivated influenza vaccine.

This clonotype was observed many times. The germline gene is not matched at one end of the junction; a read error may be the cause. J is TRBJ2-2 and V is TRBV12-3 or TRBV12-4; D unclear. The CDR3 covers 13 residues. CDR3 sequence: CASSLANTGELFF. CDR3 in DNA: TGTGCCAGCAGCTTAGCGAACACCGGGGAGCTGTTTTTT.

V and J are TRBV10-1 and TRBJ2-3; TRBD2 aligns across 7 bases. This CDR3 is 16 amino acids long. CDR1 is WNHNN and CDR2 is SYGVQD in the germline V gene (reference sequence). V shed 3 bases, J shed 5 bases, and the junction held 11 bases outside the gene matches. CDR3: CASSDGRSASGDTQYF. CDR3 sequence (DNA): TGCGCCAGCAGTGATGGGAGGTCGGCTAGCGGAGATACGCAGTATTTT.

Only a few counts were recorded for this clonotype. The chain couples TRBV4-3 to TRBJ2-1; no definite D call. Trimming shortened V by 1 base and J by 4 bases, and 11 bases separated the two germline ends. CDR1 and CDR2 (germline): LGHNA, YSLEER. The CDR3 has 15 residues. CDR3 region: CASSQAAVNYNEQFF. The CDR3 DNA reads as TGCGCCAGCAGCCAAGCGGCGGTCAATTACAATGAGCAGTTCTTC.

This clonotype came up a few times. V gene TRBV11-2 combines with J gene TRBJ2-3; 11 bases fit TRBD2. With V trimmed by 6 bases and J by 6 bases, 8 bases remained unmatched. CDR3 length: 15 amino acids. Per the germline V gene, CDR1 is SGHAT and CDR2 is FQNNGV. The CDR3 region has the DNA TGTGCCAGCAGTCCGACTAGCGGGGTCTGGGATACGCAGTATTTT. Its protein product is CASSPTSGVWDTQYF.

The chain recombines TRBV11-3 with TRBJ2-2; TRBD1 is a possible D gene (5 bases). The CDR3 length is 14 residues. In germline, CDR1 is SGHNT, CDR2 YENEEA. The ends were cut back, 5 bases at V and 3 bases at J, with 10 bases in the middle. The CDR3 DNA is TGTGCCAGCAGCAACAGACAGTACACCGGGGAGCTGTTTTTT. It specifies CASSNRQYTGELFF.

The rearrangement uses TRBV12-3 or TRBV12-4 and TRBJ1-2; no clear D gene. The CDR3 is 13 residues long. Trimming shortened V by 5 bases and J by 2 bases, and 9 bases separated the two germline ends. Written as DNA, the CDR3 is TGTGCCAGCAGTACCGCGTGGAACTATGGCTACACCTTC. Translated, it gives CASSTAWNYGYTF.

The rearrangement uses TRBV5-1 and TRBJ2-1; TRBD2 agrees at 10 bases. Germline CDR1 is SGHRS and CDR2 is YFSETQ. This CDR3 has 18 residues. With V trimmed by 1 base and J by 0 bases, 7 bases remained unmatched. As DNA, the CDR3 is TGCGCCAGCAGCTTGTCATTAGCGGGGGGAAGCTCCTACAATGAGCAGTTCTTC. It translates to CASSLSLAGGSSYNEQFF.

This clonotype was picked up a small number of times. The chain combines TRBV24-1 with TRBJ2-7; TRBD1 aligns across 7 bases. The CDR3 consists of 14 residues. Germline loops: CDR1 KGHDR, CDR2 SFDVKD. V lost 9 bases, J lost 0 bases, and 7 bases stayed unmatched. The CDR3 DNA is TGTGCCACCTCTACGGACAGGAACTCCTACGAGCAGTACTTC. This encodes CATSTDRNSYEQYF.

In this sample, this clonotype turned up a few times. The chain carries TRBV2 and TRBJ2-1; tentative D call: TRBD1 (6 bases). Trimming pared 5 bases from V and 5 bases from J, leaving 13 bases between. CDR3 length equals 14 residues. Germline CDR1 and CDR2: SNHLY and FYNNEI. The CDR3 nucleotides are TGTGCCAGCAGTACCCAGGGGATCAACAATGAGCAGTTCTTC. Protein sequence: CASSTQGINNEQFF.

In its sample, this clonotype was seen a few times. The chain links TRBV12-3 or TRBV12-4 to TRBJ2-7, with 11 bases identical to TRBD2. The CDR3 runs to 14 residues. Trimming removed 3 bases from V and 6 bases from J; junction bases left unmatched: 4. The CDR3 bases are TGTGCCAGCAGTTTTAGCGGGAGGGCCACCGAGCAGTACTTC. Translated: CASSFSGRATEQYF.

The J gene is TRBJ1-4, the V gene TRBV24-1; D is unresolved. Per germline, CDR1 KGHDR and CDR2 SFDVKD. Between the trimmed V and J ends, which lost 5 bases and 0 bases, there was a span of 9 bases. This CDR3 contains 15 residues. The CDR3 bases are TGTGCCACCAGTGTGACACATTCAACTAATGAAAAACTGTTTTTT. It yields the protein CATSVTHSTNEKLFF.

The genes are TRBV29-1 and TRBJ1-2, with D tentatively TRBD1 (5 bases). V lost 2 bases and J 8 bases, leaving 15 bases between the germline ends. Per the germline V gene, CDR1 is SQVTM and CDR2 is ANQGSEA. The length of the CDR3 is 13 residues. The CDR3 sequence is CSVERQGRLGYTF. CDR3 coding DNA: TGCAGCGTTGAAAGGCAGGGTCGGTTAGGCTACACCTTC. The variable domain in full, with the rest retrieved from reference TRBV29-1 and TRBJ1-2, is SAVISQKPSRDICQRGTSLTIQCQVDSQVTMMFWYRQQPGQSLTLIATANQGSEATYESGFVIDKFPISRPNLTFSTLTVSNMSPEDSSIYLCSVERQGRLGYTFGSGTRLTVV.

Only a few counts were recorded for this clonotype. Here the CDR3 DNA reads TGTGCCAGCAGCTTAGGCAGGTCGTCCGGGGAGCTGTTTTTT. It yields the protein CASSLGRSSGELFF. The J gene is TRBJ2-2, the V gene TRBV7-2; D is undetermined. CDR3 length: 14 residues. CDR1 and CDR2 (germline): SGHTA, FQGNSA. Trimming removed 1 base from V and 6 bases from J, with 9 bases in between.